These 15 T cell receptor beta chains were sequenced from one sample in a study of cytomegalovirus exposure and HLA in healthy donors. Primers: 60 Vbeta forward and 13 Jbeta reverse. Generated by immunoSEQ multiplex PCR, the TCRdb table keeps only in-frame clones and is missing some. This table has around 190,000 clones, approximately 79% appearing once. The sequencing input was PBMCs. These receptors were collected from a woman younger than 35 in good health and CMV-seronegative.

This chain joins TRBV5-4 and TRBJ2-7; 8 bases align to TRBD1. The V and J ends lost 5 bases and 5 bases, in that order; junction bases with no gene match: 9. CDR3 length: 14 amino acids. CDR1 and CDR2 (germline): SGHNT, YYREEE (reference sequence). The CDR3 region has the DNA TGTGCCAGCAGGCTGGACAGGGCGATCCACGAGCAGTACTTC. Protein sequence: CASRLDRAIHEQYF.

The chain carries TRBV5-1 and TRBJ1-1; no definite D call. There are 14 residues in the CDR3. Between the trimmed V and J ends, which lost 0 bases and 11 bases, there was a span of 17 bases. In germline, CDR1 is SGHRS, CDR2 YFSETQ. The CDR3 here is CASSLDPGAVGAFF. The CDR3 DNA reads as TGCGCCAGCAGCTTGGATCCGGGAGCGGTCGGGGCTTTCTTT.

This clone was detected only a few times. The V call is TRBV19, the J call TRBJ2-1; no firm D call. The length of the CDR3 is 16 residues. The V gene lost 4 bases and the J gene lost 3 bases, with 16 bases spanning the gap. Per germline, CDR1 LNHDA and CDR2 SQIVND (reference sequence). The CDR3 nucleotides read TGTGCCAGTAGTACTCTGGCGGAGCCGATCTACAATGAGCAGTTCTTC. Translation gives CASSTLAEPIYNEQFF.

The chain couples TRBV9 to TRBJ1-1, with a tentative D call TRBD1 (6 bases). The CDR3 is 15 residues long. Trimming cost V 4 bases and J 1 base, with 14 bases left between them. Germline assignment: CDR1 SGDLS and CDR2 YYNGEE. The CDR3 sequence: CASSLQTGENTEAFF. CDR3 DNA: TGTGCCAGCAGCCTACAGACAGGAGAGAACACTGAAGCTTTCTTT.

The rearrangement joins TRBV11-2 to TRBJ2-7, with D perhaps matching TRBD1 (5 bases). Looked up from germline, CDR1 is SGHAT and CDR2 is FQNNGV. Trimming shortened V by 2 bases and J by 0 bases, and 8 bases separated the two germline ends. The CDR3 loop spans 14 amino acids. CDR3 sequence reads: CASSLRQYSYEQYF. The CDR3, as DNA: TGTGCCAGCAGCTTACGACAGTACTCCTACGAGCAGTACTTC.

The rearrangement links TRBV19 to TRBJ1-2; no clear D gene. This CDR3 comprises 14 residues. V dropped 6 bases and J dropped 4 bases, with 15 bases sitting between them. The germline CDR1 and CDR2 sequences are LNHDA and SQIVND (reference sequence). As DNA, the CDR3 is TGTGCCAGTAGCCCCGGGAGAATATTCTATGGCTACACCTTC. Encoded protein: CASSPGRIFYGYTF.

The chain has TRBV18 and TRBJ2-2; D is unresolved. Germline V gives CDR1 KGHSH, CDR2 LQKENI. This CDR3 is built from 15 residues. V was cut by 1 base and J by 4 bases, with 10 bases left in between. The CDR3 DNA reads as TGTGCCAGCTCACCACGAGACTCGGGCACCGGGGAGCTGTTTTTT. It is translated as CASSPRDSGTGELFF. Combining the CDR3 with reference TRBV18 and TRBJ2-2 gives the whole variable domain NAGVMQNPRHLVRRRGQEARLRCSPMKGHSHVYWYRQLPEEGLKFMVYLQKENIIDESGMPKERFSAEFPKEGPSILRIQQVVRGDSAAYFCASSPRDSGTGELFFGEGSRLTVL.

The chain uses TRBV7-6 and TRBJ1-2; 7 nucleotides agree with TRBD1. Germline values: CDR1 SGHVS, CDR2 FNYEAQ. The ends lost 5 bases at V and 4 bases at J; junction bases unmatched: 7. The CDR3 has 14 residues. The CDR3 is CASSPEGAAYGYTF. CDR3 DNA: TGTGCCAGCAGCCCTGAGGGGGCGGCCTATGGCTACACCTTC.

This chain joins TRBV5-1 and TRBJ2-1; the match to TRBD1 covers 8 bases. With 5 bases clipped from V and 1 base from J, the junction kept 8 bases outside the gene matches. The CDR3 runs 16 residues. CDR1 and CDR2 from the germline V gene are SGHRS and YFSETQ. The CDR3 DNA reads TGCGCCAGCAGTTCCGGGACAGGCCCTTCCTACAATGAGCAGTTCTTC. Translated: CASSSGTGPSYNEQFF. The variable domain in full, with the rest retrieved from reference TRBV5-1 and TRBJ2-1, is KAGVTQTPRYLIKTRGQQVTLSCSPISGHRSVSWYQQTPGQGLQFLFEYFSETQRNKGNFPGRFSGRQFSNSRSEMNVSTLELGDSALYLCASSSGTGPSYNEQFFGPGTRLTVL.

The DNA of the CDR3 is TGTGCCGGGGGACAGATCAATCAGCCCCAGCATTTT. This gives the protein CAGGQINQPQHF. The J gene is TRBJ1-5, the V gene TRBV19, with TRBD1 matching 7 bases. The CDR3 contains 12 residues. V was pared by 11 bases and J by 3 bases, with 4 bases of the junction left unmatched. The germline V gene encodes CDR1 LNHDA and CDR2 SQIVND (reference sequence).

The chain uses TRBV6-5 and TRBJ1-3, with D unresolved. This CDR3 is built from 13 residues. Between the trimmed V and J ends, which lost 4 bases and 4 bases, there was a span of 8 bases. Germline CDR1 reads MNHEY; CDR2 reads SVGAGI. In DNA form, the CDR3 reads TGTGCCAGCAGTTGGAGGGCAGGAAACACCATATATTTT. It specifies CASSWRAGNTIYF.

The chain is built from TRBV28 and TRBJ1-2, with no clear D. Trimming removed 8 bases from V and 4 bases from J, with 14 bases in between. The CDR3 extends over 13 amino acids. Germline CDR1 reads MDHEN; CDR2 reads SYDVKM. For the CDR3, the DNA is TGTGCCAGCGGGAGGCCGGTGGGCTATGGCTACACCTTC. Its translation: CASGRPVGYGYTF.

The chain uses TRBV27 and TRBJ2-7; D gene unclear. The length of the CDR3 is 13 residues. Germline loops: CDR1 MNHEY, CDR2 SMNVEV (reference sequence). The germline V and J ends were trimmed by 3 bases and 2 bases, with 8 bases remaining between them. CDR3 in DNA: TGTGCCAGCAGTTTCGGTTCGGCCTACGAGCAGTACTTC. Amino acid sequence: CASSFGSAYEQYF.

The genes are TRBV5-1 and TRBJ1-3; D perhaps matches TRBD1 (5 bases). Germline V gene sequence: CDR1 SGHRS, CDR2 YFSETQ. V shed 4 bases and J shed 0 bases, with 8 bases lying between them. This CDR3 is 14 amino acids long. The CDR3 coding sequence is TGCGCCAGCAGCCCGGACAACTCTGGAAACACCATATATTTT. Its protein product is CASSPDNSGNTIYF. The variable domain in full, with the rest retrieved from reference TRBV5-1 and TRBJ1-3, is KAGVTQTPRYLIKTRGQQVTLSCSPISGHRSVSWYQQTPGQGLQFLFEYFSETQRNKGNFPGRFSGRQFSNSRSEMNVSTLELGDSALYLCASSPDNSGNTIYFGEGSWLTVV.

The chain joins TRBV5-1 to TRBJ1-6, with 10 bases that match TRBD1. The V gene's germline CDR1 is SGHRS and CDR2 YFSETQ. V dropped 0 bases and J dropped 7; count of bases not matched to a gene: 4. The CDR3 covers 16 residues. The CDR3 loop is CASSLAGTGENSPLHF. In DNA form, the CDR3 reads TGCGCCAGCAGCTTGGCTGGGACAGGGGAGAATTCACCCCTCCACTTT.